The 21 T cell receptor beta chains listed next were all sequenced from one sample in a study of blood T cell repertoires in COVID-19. The protocol was immunoSEQ multiplex PCR, while the TCRdb copy is restricted to in-frame clones and leaves out a portion. The sample lists hundreds of thousands of clones, 90% occurring once. Sequencing input: PBMCs or T cells enriched from blood (not recorded which). The receptors shown here come from a woman under 30 with acute COVID-19.

The V gene is TRBV5-4, the J gene TRBJ1-2; the D is unclear. The V gene's germline CDR1 is SGHNT and CDR2 YYREEE (reference sequence). Trimming stripped 4 bases from V and 3 bases from J, with 13 bases between. There are 14 residues in the CDR3. The CDR3 DNA reads as TGTGCCAGCAGCCACCTTCGGGTTGACTATGGCTACACCTTC. Protein sequence: CASSHLRVDYGYTF.

The gene calls are TRBV5-1 and TRBJ1-4; no clear D. The germline V and J ends were trimmed by 4 bases and 11 bases, with 24 bases remaining between them. The CDR3 covers 16 residues. Germline V CDR1 and CDR2: SGHRS, YFSETQ. The DNA of the CDR3 is TGCGCCAGCAGCCGAGGATCTCTCTCGTCCCAAAAGAAACTGTTTTTT. Protein sequence: CASSRGSLSSQKKLFF.

The genes are TRBV6-5 and TRBJ2-2, with 7 positions matching TRBD1. This CDR3 spans 13 amino acids. Germline trimming cut 8 bases from V and 7 bases from J; bases unmatched to any gene: 7. In germline, CDR1 is MNHEY, CDR2 SVGAGI. CDR3 region: CASSGQIVGELFF. The CDR3 nucleotides read TGTGCCAGCTCGGGACAGATAGTCGGGGAGCTGTTTTTT.

The gene calls are TRBV28 and TRBJ2-7; D possibly corresponds to TRBD2 (5 bases). CDR3 length: 13 residues. The germline V gene has CDR1 MDHEN and CDR2 SYDVKM. V was trimmed by 10 bases and J by 3 bases, leaving 16 bases between them. For the CDR3, the DNA is TGTGCCACCCTAGCCGGGCAGTACTACGAGCAGTACTTC. Protein sequence: CATLAGQYYEQYF.

The genes are TRBV18 and TRBJ2-7, with 9 bases lining up with TRBD1. J gave up 9 bases and V 3 bases, and 12 bases lay outside the gene matches. This CDR3 is built from 15 residues. The germline CDR1 and CDR2 sequences are KGHSH and LQKENI. Here the CDR3 DNA reads TGTGCCAGCTCACCTAAAGGACAGGGGTCCCGGAGGCAGTACTTC. Amino acids: CASSPKGQGSRRQYF.

The rearrangement uses TRBV6-1 and TRBJ2-1; 12 nucleotides line up with TRBD2. This CDR3 comprises 16 residues. The germline V gene has CDR1 MNHNS and CDR2 SASEGT. J lost 4 bases, V lost 2 bases, and 3 bases had no gene match. The CDR3 bases are TGTGCCAGCAGTGAACCGGGACTAGCGGGTTACAATGAGCAGTTCTTC. Translation gives CASSEPGLAGYNEQFF.

The chain recombines TRBV12-5 with TRBJ2-1, with 7 bases matching TRBD1. Looked up from germline, CDR1 is LGHNT and CDR2 is FRNRAP. With 7 bases clipped from V and 6 bases from J, the junction kept 9 bases outside the gene matches. The CDR3 runs 14 residues. This CDR3 is CASENRDRTNEQFF. Here the CDR3 DNA reads TGTGCTAGTGAAAACCGGGACAGAACCAATGAGCAGTTCTTC.

The V and J genes are TRBV10-3 and TRBJ1-1; D might be TRBD1 (6 bases). The CDR3 length is 14 residues. Germline assignment: CDR1 ENHRY and CDR2 SYGVKD. The V end was cut by 5 bases, the J end by 1 base, with 11 bases between. The CDR3: CAISPRDKNTEAFF. CDR3 bases: TGTGCCATCAGTCCTAGGGACAAGAACACTGAAGCTTTCTTT.

The J gene is TRBJ2-7, the V gene TRBV6-2 or TRBV6-3; D remains ambiguous. The V end was cut by 3 bases, the J end by 6 bases, with 9 bases between. Germline lookup yields CDR1 MNHEY and CDR2 SVGEGT. The CDR3 extends over 12 amino acids. The CDR3 DNA follows: TGTGCCAGCAGTTATCGACAAGGCGAGCAGTACTTC. It translates to CASSYRQGEQYF.

This rearrangement joins TRBV7-8 to TRBJ1-1; no definite D call. The CDR3 consists of 14 residues. V was shortened by 6 bases and J by 4 bases, with 15 bases between the two germline ends. The germline gives CDR1 SGHVS, CDR2 FQNEAQ. The CDR3 nucleotides are TGTGCCAGCAGGCCTGGGTCCCGGGTCACTGAAGCTTTCTTT. Its translation: CASRPGSRVTEAFF.

In this sample, this clone turned up a few times. The J gene is TRBJ1-1, the V gene TRBV6-5; D remains unclear. Germline V gives CDR1 MNHEY, CDR2 SVGAGI. The V gene lost 2 bases and the J gene lost 6 bases, with 13 bases spanning the gap. This CDR3 region has 14 residues. The CDR3 spells CASSYRVPSSEAFF. The CDR3 bases are TGTGCCAGCAGTTACCGAGTTCCGTCCTCTGAAGCTTTCTTT.

The genes are TRBV2 and TRBJ2-7; 14 bases agree with TRBD2. The J segment lost 4 bases and the V segment lost 5 bases, leaving 13 bases of the junction unmatched. Germline V gene sequence: CDR1 SNHLY, CDR2 FYNNEI. The CDR3 has 18 residues. The CDR3 region has the DNA TGTGCCAGCAGTCCACTTGGACTAGCGGGAGGTCTAGGGTACGAGCAGTACTTC. This encodes CASSPLGLAGGLGYEQYF.

The gene calls are TRBV4-3 and TRBJ2-1, with 8 bases that match TRBD2. The CDR3 has 20 amino acids. The trim removed 2 bases at V and 4 bases at J, leaving 19 bases unmatched. Germline assignment: CDR1 LGHNA and CDR2 YSLEER. The CDR3 region is CASSQPLGLVVVGDYNEQFF. The CDR3 DNA reads TGCGCCAGCAGCCAACCCTTGGGACTAGTGGTAGTGGGGGATTACAATGAGCAGTTCTTC.

This clone was counted a few times. The rearrangement links TRBV6-5 to TRBJ2-7; possibly TRBD2 for D (5 bases). The CDR3 sequence is 14 residues long. The V and J ends lost 2 bases and 6 bases respectively, with 14 bases between them. Germline CDR1 and CDR2: MNHEY and SVGAGI. Here the CDR3 reads CASSYQRMAGEQYF. DNA for the CDR3: TGTGCCAGCAGTTACCAGCGGATGGCGGGCGAGCAGTACTTC.

The V and J genes are TRBV12-3 or TRBV12-4 and TRBJ1-1; 8 positions match TRBD1. J was trimmed by 10 bases and V by 4 bases; bases with no gene match: 8. This CDR3 comprises 13 residues. The CDR3: CASSSRGPLGAFF. The CDR3 coding sequence is TGTGCCAGCAGTTCCAGGGGGCCCTTGGGAGCTTTCTTT.

The chain is built from TRBV27 and TRBJ2-2, with D possibly being TRBD1 (6 bases). The CDR3 length is 14 residues. V was cut by 8 bases and J by 2 bases, with 12 bases left in between. Germline CDR1 MNHEY, CDR2 SMNVEV (reference sequence). The CDR3 here is CASCRDTNTGELFF. DNA for the CDR3: TGTGCCAGCTGCCGGGACACAAACACCGGGGAGCTGTTTTTT.

The V and J genes are TRBV5-1 and TRBJ2-1, with TRBD2 matching over 7 bases. The CDR3 has 15 amino acids. The germline CDR1 and CDR2 sequences are SGHRS and YFSETQ. Losses at the gene ends were 2 bases for V and 4 bases for J; bases not matched to a gene: 6. The CDR3 sequence: CASSFGGNLYNEQFF. CDR3 coding DNA: TGCGCCAGCAGCTTCGGGGGGAACCTTTACAATGAGCAGTTCTTC.

The rearrangement links TRBV7-2 to TRBJ1-5; possibly TRBD1 for D (5 bases). Germline CDR1 SGHTA, CDR2 FQGNSA. V was clipped by 4 bases and J by 4 bases, with 8 bases between them. The CDR3 covers 13 residues. The CDR3 nucleotides are TGTGCCAGCAGCTATGGGACTAATCAGCCCCAGCATTTT. Encoded protein: CASSYGTNQPQHF.

The chain combines TRBV6-2 or TRBV6-3 with TRBJ2-5; D is undetermined. The germline CDR1 and CDR2 sequences are MNHEY and SVGEGT. The V and J ends lost 5 bases and 0 bases respectively, with 4 bases between them. This CDR3 is built from 12 residues. The CDR3 sequence: CASSPYQETQYF. The CDR3 DNA follows: TGTGCCAGCAGTCCGTACCAAGAGACCCAGTACTTC.

This rearrangement joins TRBV11-2 to TRBJ2-7; 8 bases are shared with TRBD2. After removal of 1 base from V and 5 bases from J, the junction contained 7 bases not matched to a gene. Germline V gene data show CDR1 as SGHAT and CDR2 as FQNNGV. The CDR3 covers 15 residues. CDR3 sequence (DNA): TGTGCCAGCAGCTTAGTAGGCGGGACTAGTAACGAGCAGTACTTC. Its translation: CASSLVGGTSNEQYF.

The chain is built from TRBV7-2 and TRBJ2-1, with TRBD2 identical over 7 bases. V was clipped by 3 bases and J by 8 bases; unmatched bases: 10. Germline lookup yields CDR1 SGHTA and CDR2 FQGNSA. The CDR3 consists of 15 residues. CDR3 residues: CASSFNGLGRDEQFF. As DNA, the CDR3 is TGTGCCAGCAGCTTCAATGGACTAGGTCGCGATGAGCAGTTCTTC.